This T cell receptor beta chain was observed in a study of cytomegalovirus exposure and HLA in healthy donors. About this clone itself: No antigen is known for it.

Study conclusions and caveats: According to the study, roughly 160 TCR beta chains were cytomegalovirus-associated.

Repertoires were generated with immunoSEQ multiplex PCR, while TCRdb's copy carries only in-frame clones and drops some. This repertoire shows 260,000 or so clones, 85% to 90% found once; its top ten account for approximately 0.88%. Trimming cost V 2 bases and J 0 bases, with 8 bases left between them. CDR3 size: 16 residues. Germline loops: CDR1 MNHNS, CDR2 SASEGT. Sequenced material: PBMCs. The receptor was derived from a woman aged 18-35 years in good health and CMV-seronegative. The chain links TRBV6-1 to TRBJ2-6; maybe TRBD2 (5 bases). CDR3 amino acids: CASSERGISGANVLTF. The CDR3 DNA reads TGTGCCAGCAGTGAACGAGGGATCTCTGGGGCCAACGTCCTGACTTTC.